This T cell receptor beta chain was captured by sequencing in a study of vaccination and CD4 T cells after COVID-19. The overall study: There were six male and four female convalescents, and two of them were Hispanic. The study, taken as a whole, reports: Reactive clone data from convalescent patients indicated a median of about 86% appearing only post-vaccination.

In the case of this clonotype: What it binds is not known.

Treatment of the sample: roughly 10-day PBMC culture with coronavirus spike peptide pools or control peptides (ViraFEST assay). Researchers collected the unexposed donor's CD4+ T cells before the COVID-19 pandemic (2011-2018). The CDR3 covers 15 residues. Per the germline V gene, CDR1 is SGHVS and CDR2 is FQNEAQ. V dropped 1 base and J dropped 3; count of bases not matched to a gene: 4. Once obtained from cultured CD4+ T cells, the DNA was sequenced using the Oncomine TCR Beta short-read assay. MiXCR was run by TCRdb on the PCR reads, yielding one entry per CDR3 protein. The table includes around 6,100 distinct CDR3 sequences, around half detected once.

The TCR sequence derives from a human donor in good health. The sample comprised CD4+ T cells from blood, cultured in vitro. V usage is TRBV7-8 and J usage is TRBJ1-2, with 8 bases lining up with TRBD1. CDR3 residues: CASSLGQGSYYGYTF. The CDR3 DNA reads TGTGCCAGCAGCTTAGGACAGGGGTCCTACTATGGCTACACCTTC.